The 14 T cell receptor beta chains in this list originate from one sample, sequenced in a study of post-analysis software for immune sequencing data. Notes on the study in general: Comparison of patients with controls showed about 5 TRBV segments more frequent in patients, TRBV5-6, TRBV5-1 and TRBV20-1 among them.

cDNA libraries for TCR beta contained unique molecular identifiers. MiXCR, applied by TCRdb to the PCR reads, yields one record per CDR3 protein. The sample carries hundreds of thousands of distinct CDR3 sequences, about 27% recorded once. These receptors are not linked to any known antigen. The sequencing input was blood. The receptors stem from a girl aged 10 to 17 with multiple sclerosis.

This clonotype has only a few counts. V usage is TRBV5-1 and J usage is TRBJ2-7; 8 bases agree with TRBD1. CDR3 size: 15 residues. J lost 6 bases, V lost 0 bases, and 8 bases had no gene match. The germline V gene encodes CDR1 SGHRS and CDR2 YFSETQ. CDR3 protein: CASSLEQGAAREQYF. As DNA, the CDR3 is TGCGCCAGCAGCTTGGAGCAGGGGGCAGCGCGCGAGCAGTACTTC.

As concerns this clonotype: A much larger clonotype is one base distant, so this may be a read error. V usage is TRBV7-9 and J usage is TRBJ2-2, with 7 nucleotides matching TRBD2. The CDR3 loop spans 14 amino acids. V shed 3 bases and J 3 bases; nucleotides not matched to a gene: 1. Germline V CDR1 and CDR2: SEHNR, FQNEAQ (reference sequence). The CDR3 region has the DNA TGTGCCAGCAGCTTGGGGGGGGACACCGGGGAGCTGTTTTTT. Encoded protein: CASSLGGDTGELFF.

This clonotype was seen a handful of times. The chain couples TRBV7-2 to TRBJ2-1; D remains unclear. From germline, CDR1 is SGHTA and CDR2 FQGNSA. V shed 2 bases and J shed 7 bases, with 12 bases lying between them. This CDR3 is built from 14 residues. In DNA, the CDR3 is TGTGCCAGCAGCTTATCGGCGGCAGTGAATGAGCAGTTCTTC. This translates into CASSLSAAVNEQFF.

This clonotype was detected only a few times. V usage is TRBV28 and J usage is TRBJ2-5, with 8 positions matching TRBD2. Trimming cost V 0 bases and J 0 bases; bases outside gene matches: 3. The CDR3 sequence is 16 residues long. The V gene's germline CDR1 is MDHEN and CDR2 SYDVKM. For the CDR3, the DNA is TGTGCCAGCAGTTTATGGTCTAGCGGGTACCAAGAGACCCAGTACTTC. This gives the protein CASSLWSSGYQETQYF.

The J gene is TRBJ2-3, the V gene TRBV29-1; 9 nucleotides align to TRBD1. V lost 3 bases and J lost 4; bases outside the gene matches: 2. CDR3 length: 13 amino acids. Per the germline V gene, CDR1 is SQVTM and CDR2 is ANQGSEA. The CDR3 here is CSVERTGADTQYF. The CDR3 bases are TGCAGCGTTGAGCGGACAGGGGCAGATACGCAGTATTTT.

This clonotype was seen a few times. The genes are TRBV28 and TRBJ1-2; 8 bases align to TRBD1. The germline gives CDR1 MDHEN, CDR2 SYDVKM. CDR3 length: 15 residues. With 5 bases clipped from V and 4 bases from J, the junction kept 9 bases outside the gene matches. The CDR3 region is CASSPTTRGLYGYTF. As DNA, the CDR3 is TGTGCCAGCAGTCCAACGACCAGGGGGCTCTATGGCTACACCTTC.

This clonotype was seen a few times. The rearrangement links TRBV20-1 to TRBJ2-5; possibly TRBD1 for D (6 bases). Germline CDR1 is DFQATT and CDR2 is SNEGSKA (reference sequence). Trimming took 3 bases from V and 3 from J, leaving 8 bases between them. CDR3 size: 12 residues. This chain's CDR3 is CSASYREETQYF. CDR3 nucleotides: TGCAGTGCTAGCTACAGGGAAGAGACCCAGTACTTC.

CDR3: CASSWGTAREQYF. CDR3 DNA: TGCGCCAGCAGCTGGGGGACGGCGCGGGAGCAGTACTTC. This chain joins TRBV5-1 and TRBJ2-5, with TRBD2 identical over 7 bases. V lost 3 bases and J lost 11; bases outside the gene matches: 10. CDR3 length: 13 residues. Germline V gene data show CDR1 as SGHRS and CDR2 as YFSETQ.

A few counts support this clonotype. A read error may account for a junction end that differs from germline. The chain employs TRBV20-1 and TRBJ2-4, with D perhaps matching TRBD2 (6 bases). Gene TRBJ2-5 matches the end of the DNA better, so the J call may be wrong. Germline lookup yields CDR1 DFQATT and CDR2 SNEGSKA (reference sequence). The CDR3 has 13 amino acids. The CDR3 DNA is TGCGGTGCCCCGGACTATCTTACGGAGACCCAGTACTTC. This encodes CGAPDYLTETQYF.

This clonotype was picked up a small number of times. The chain joins TRBV6-5 to TRBJ2-1; 8 bases are a match to TRBD1. V lost 5 bases and J lost 10; bases outside the gene matches: 10. Germline V gene data show CDR1 as MNHEY and CDR2 as SVGAGI. The CDR3 covers 14 residues. The CDR3 bases are TGTGCCAGCAGTACCCTGGACAGGGTCGGGGAGCAGTTCTTC. As protein: CASSTLDRVGEQFF.

The chain employs TRBV18 and TRBJ2-4, with 10 bases fitting TRBD1. The germline V gene encodes CDR1 KGHSH and CDR2 LQKENI. The CDR3 is 16 amino acids. V lost 3 bases, J lost 3 bases, and 5 bases stayed unmatched. CDR3 in amino acids: CASSPGTGAFKNIQYF. CDR3 DNA sequence: TGTGCCAGCTCACCGGGGACAGGGGCCTTCAAAAACATTCAGTACTTC. The full variable domain, in which reference TRBV18 and TRBJ2-4 provide the parts outside the CDR3, is NAGVMQNPRHLVRRRGQEARLRCSPMKGHSHVYWYRQLPEEGLKFMVYLQKENIIDESGMPKERFSAEFPKEGPSILRIQQVVRGDSAAYFCASSPGTGAFKNIQYFGAGTRLSVL.

This clonotype has a handful of counts. J is TRBJ2-1 and V is TRBV20-1; 9 nucleotides align to TRBD2. V lost 3 bases, J lost 9 bases, and 12 bases stayed unmatched. This CDR3 contains 15 residues. CDR1 and CDR2 from the germline V gene are DFQATT and SNEGSKA (reference sequence). The CDR3 DNA sequence: TGCAGTGCTAGTGTGGCGGGAGGGCCCTTGGGTGAGCAGTTCTTC. It yields the protein CSASVAGGPLGEQFF.

Many counts were recorded for this clonotype. The genes are TRBV5-1 and TRBJ2-1; D call uncertain. Germline CDR1 reads SGHRS; CDR2 reads YFSETQ. V lost 6 bases, J lost 4 bases, and 17 bases lay in between. CDR3 length: 15 amino acids. CDR3 loop: CASTLARATYNEQFF. The CDR3 DNA is TGCGCCAGCACCCTTGCCCGGGCGACTTACAATGAGCAGTTCTTC.

In its sample, this clonotype was seen a few times. The chain uses TRBV20-1 and TRBJ1-2; D unresolved. Germline V CDR1 and CDR2: DFQATT, SNEGSKA (reference sequence). This CDR3 has 13 residues. Trimming cost V 3 bases and J 3 bases, with 11 bases left between them. The DNA of the CDR3 is TGCAGTGCTAGCGTCCCAGGTTACTATGGCTACACCTTC. Translating it yields CSASVPGYYGYTF.